These 11 T cell receptor beta chains share one sample of origin, sequenced in a study of T cell responses to AZD1222 COVID-19 vaccine. The table came from immunoSEQ multiplex PCR; TCRdb's copy has only in-frame clones and leaves some out. The repertoire holds about 110,000 clones, with more than 90% as singletons. This specimen consisted of peripheral blood, obtained on day 0 of AZD1222 vaccination. These receptor sequences come from an adult in good health.

The chain uses TRBV3-1 (or the pseudogene TRBV3-2) and TRBJ1-1; a weak D match, TRBD1 (5 bases). The germline V and J ends were trimmed by 2 bases and 0 bases, with 10 bases remaining between them. This CDR3 is built from 15 residues. Germline CDR1 LGHDT, CDR2 YNNKEL (reference sequence). As DNA, the CDR3 is TGTGCCAGCAGCCAAACTAGGACACTGAACACTGAAGCTTTCTTT. Encoded protein: CASSQTRTLNTEAFF.

This chain joins TRBV9 and TRBJ1-2; TRBD1 aligns across 9 bases. The trim removed 5 bases at V and 3 bases at J, leaving 5 bases unmatched. The CDR3 spans 14 residues. CDR1 is SGDLS and CDR2 is YYNGEE in the germline V gene. CDR3: CASSPQGADYGYTF. The CDR3 coding sequence is TGTGCCAGCAGTCCACAGGGGGCGGACTATGGCTACACCTTC.

This rearrangement joins TRBV7-9 to TRBJ2-7; 7 bases align to TRBD1. Germline assignment: CDR1 SEHNR and CDR2 FQNEAQ (reference sequence). V dropped 4 bases and J dropped 3; count of bases not matched to a gene: 9. The length of the CDR3 is 15 residues. The CDR3: CASSSGTVLLYEQYF. CDR3 DNA: TGTGCCAGCAGCTCCGGGACAGTTTTGCTCTACGAGCAGTACTTC.

V and J are TRBV2 and TRBJ1-1; TRBD1 matches 10 bases. Unmatched junction bases numbered 31, after V lost 6 bases and J lost 3 bases. This CDR3 comprises 23 residues. CDR1 and CDR2 from the germline V gene are SNHLY and FYNNEI. DNA for the CDR3: TGTGCCAGCAGCGAACGGGCCGGGTGGAGTCCGTTCGGGGGACAGGGGCATTACACTGAAGCTTTCTTT. Encoded protein: CASSERAGWSPFGGQGHYTEAFF.

The gene calls are TRBV9 and TRBJ2-5, with D perhaps TRBD1 (6 bases). The V end was cut by 0 bases, the J end by 5 bases, with 11 bases between. The CDR3 sequence is 14 residues long. CDR1 SGDLS and CDR2 YYNGEE come from the germline V gene. Written as DNA, the CDR3 is TGTGCCAGCAGCGTAGCAACTAGGGGGGAGACCCAGTACTTC. Protein sequence: CASSVATRGETQYF.

The rearrangement joins TRBV6-1 to TRBJ1-3, with D possibly matching TRBD1 (6 bases). CDR3 size: 17 residues. The V gene lost 1 base and the J gene lost 0 bases, with 13 bases spanning the gap. Germline CDR1 is MNHNS and CDR2 is SASEGT. The CDR3 DNA reads TGTGCCAGCAGTGAAGTACGGGACACGAGCTCTGGAAACACCATATATTTT. Its translation: CASSEVRDTSSGNTIYF.

The rearrangement uses TRBV11-2 and TRBJ2-7; possibly TRBD2 for D (5 bases). Germline CDR1 SGHAT, CDR2 FQNNGV. This CDR3 has 16 residues. The V gene lost 4 bases and the J gene lost 6 bases, with 22 bases spanning the gap. CDR3 loop: CASSSPRGRAGREQYF. CDR3 nucleotide sequence: TGTGCCAGCAGCTCCCCCCGTGGGCGGGCGGGTCGCGAGCAGTACTTC.

This clone was observed once. The chain joins TRBV7-9 to TRBJ1-1; D is ambiguous. There are 12 residues in the CDR3. CDR1 SEHNR and CDR2 FQNEAQ come from the germline V gene (reference sequence). Trimming stripped 5 bases from V and 10 bases from J, with 14 bases between. The CDR3 protein is CASSPSSWLAFF. CDR3 sequence (DNA): TGTGCCAGCAGCCCATCGTCATGGCTAGCTTTCTTT.

The chain joins TRBV19 to TRBJ1-6; 8 positions agree with TRBD1. V shed 5 bases, J shed 7 bases, and the junction held 7 bases outside the gene matches. From germline, CDR1 is LNHDA and CDR2 SQIVND (reference sequence). This CDR3 is built from 15 residues. CDR3 nucleotides: TGTGCCAGTAGTGACCTCGGACAGGGCAATTCACCCCTCCACTTT. It translates to CASSDLGQGNSPLHF.

About this clone itself: The junction differs from germline at one of its ends, possibly a read error. The gene calls are TRBV2 and TRBJ2-7; 7 nucleotides agree with TRBD2. This CDR3 spans 14 amino acids. The V gene's germline CDR1 is SNHLY and CDR2 FYNNEI. CDR3 residues: CASREGGPSYEQYF. CDR3 nucleotides: TGTGCCAGCCGTGAGGGAGGGCCATCCTACGAGCAGTACTTC.

The chain is built from TRBV2 and TRBJ1-5; TRBD1 agrees at 8 bases. In germline, CDR1 is SNHLY, CDR2 FYNNEI. CDR3 length: 15 amino acids. V lost 6 bases to trimming and J lost 3 bases; unmatched junction nucleotides: 7. Here the CDR3 DNA reads TGTGCCAGCAGGTACAGGGGGGGAATCAATCAGCCCCAGCATTTT. Protein: CASRYRGGINQPQHF.